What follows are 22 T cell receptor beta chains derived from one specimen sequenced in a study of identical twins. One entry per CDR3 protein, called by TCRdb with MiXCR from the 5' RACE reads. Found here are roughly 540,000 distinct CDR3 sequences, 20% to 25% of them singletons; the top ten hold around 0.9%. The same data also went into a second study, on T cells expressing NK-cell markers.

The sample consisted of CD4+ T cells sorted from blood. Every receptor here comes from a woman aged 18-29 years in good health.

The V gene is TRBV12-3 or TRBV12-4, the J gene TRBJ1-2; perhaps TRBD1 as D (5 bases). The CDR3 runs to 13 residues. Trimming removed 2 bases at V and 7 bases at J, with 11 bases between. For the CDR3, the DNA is TGTGCCAGCAGTTTATGGGGGTCTAGTGGCTACACCTTC. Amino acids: CASSLWGSSGYTF.

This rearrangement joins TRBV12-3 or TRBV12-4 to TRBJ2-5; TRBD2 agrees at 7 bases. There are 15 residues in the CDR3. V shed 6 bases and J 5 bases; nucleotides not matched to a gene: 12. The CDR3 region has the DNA TGTGCCAGCAGCGGGCGTGACATGGGGGGGGAGACCCAGTACTTC. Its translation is CASSGRDMGGETQYF.

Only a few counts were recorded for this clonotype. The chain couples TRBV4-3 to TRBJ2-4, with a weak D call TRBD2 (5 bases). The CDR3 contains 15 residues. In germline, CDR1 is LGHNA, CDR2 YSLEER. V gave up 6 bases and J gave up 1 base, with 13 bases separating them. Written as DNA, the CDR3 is TGCGCCAGCAGTCCCGGGGTGGGGGCCAAAAACATTCAGTACTTC. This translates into CASSPGVGAKNIQYF.

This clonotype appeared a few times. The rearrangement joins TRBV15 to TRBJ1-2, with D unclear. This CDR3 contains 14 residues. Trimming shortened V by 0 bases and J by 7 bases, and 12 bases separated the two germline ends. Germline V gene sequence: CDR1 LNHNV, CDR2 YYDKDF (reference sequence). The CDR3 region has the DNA TGTGCCACCAGCAGAGATCTGCGAGGAGGTGGCTACACCTTC. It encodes CATSRDLRGGGYTF.

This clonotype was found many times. The CDR3 spells CASSQGISGGGLQETQYF. The CDR3 DNA reads as TGCGCCAGCAGCCAAGGGATTAGCGGGGGGGGACTCCAAGAGACCCAGTACTTC. The genes are TRBV4-1 and TRBJ2-5, with TRBD2 matching 11 bases. Germline V gene data show CDR1 as MGHRA and CDR2 as YSYEKL. This CDR3 contains 18 residues. With 1 base clipped from V and 1 base from J, the junction kept 8 bases outside the gene matches.

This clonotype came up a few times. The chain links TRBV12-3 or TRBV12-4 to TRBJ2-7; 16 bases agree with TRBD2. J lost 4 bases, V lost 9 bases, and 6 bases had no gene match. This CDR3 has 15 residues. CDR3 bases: TGTGCCAGTGGGACTAGCGGGAGGGCCAGGTACGAGCAGTACTTC. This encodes CASGTSGRARYEQYF.

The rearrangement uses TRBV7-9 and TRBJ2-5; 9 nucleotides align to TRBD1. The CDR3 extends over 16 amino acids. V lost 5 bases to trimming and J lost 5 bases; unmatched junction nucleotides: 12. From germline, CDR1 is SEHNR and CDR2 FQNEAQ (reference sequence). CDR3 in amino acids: CASSVLDRGKLETQYF. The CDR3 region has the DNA TGTGCCAGCAGCGTTTTGGACAGGGGAAAGCTGGAGACCCAGTACTTC.

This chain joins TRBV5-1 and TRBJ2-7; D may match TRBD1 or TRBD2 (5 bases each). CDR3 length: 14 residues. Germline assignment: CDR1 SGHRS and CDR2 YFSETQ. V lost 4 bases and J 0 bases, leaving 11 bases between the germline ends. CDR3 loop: CASSPAGASYEQYF. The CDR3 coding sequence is TGCGCCAGCAGCCCCGCCGGGGCCTCCTACGAGCAGTACTTC.

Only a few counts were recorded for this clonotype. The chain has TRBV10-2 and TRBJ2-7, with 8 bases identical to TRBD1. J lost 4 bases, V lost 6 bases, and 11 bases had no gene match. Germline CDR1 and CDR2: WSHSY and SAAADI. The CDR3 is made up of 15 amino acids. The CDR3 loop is CASRRVRDRFYEQYF. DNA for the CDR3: TGCGCCAGCAGACGCGTGAGGGACAGGTTTTACGAGCAGTACTTC.

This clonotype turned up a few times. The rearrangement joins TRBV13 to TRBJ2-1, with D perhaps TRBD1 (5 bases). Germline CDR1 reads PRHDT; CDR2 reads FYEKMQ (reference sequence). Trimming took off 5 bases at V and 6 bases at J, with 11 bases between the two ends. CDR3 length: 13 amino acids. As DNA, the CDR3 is TGTGCCAGCAGCAAGGGGATCAGCAATGAGCAGTTCTTC. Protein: CASSKGISNEQFF.

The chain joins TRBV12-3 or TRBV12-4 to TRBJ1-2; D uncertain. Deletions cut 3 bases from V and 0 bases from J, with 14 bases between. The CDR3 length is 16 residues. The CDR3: CASSLWSSKANYGYTF. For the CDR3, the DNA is TGTGCCAGCAGTTTGTGGAGTAGTAAAGCTAACTATGGCTACACCTTC.

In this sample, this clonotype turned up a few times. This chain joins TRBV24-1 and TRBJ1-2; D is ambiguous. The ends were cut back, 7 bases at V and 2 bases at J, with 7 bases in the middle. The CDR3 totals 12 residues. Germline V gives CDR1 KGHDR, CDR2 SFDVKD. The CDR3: CATRGGNYGYTF. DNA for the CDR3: TGTGCCACCAGGGGCGGAAACTATGGCTACACCTTC.

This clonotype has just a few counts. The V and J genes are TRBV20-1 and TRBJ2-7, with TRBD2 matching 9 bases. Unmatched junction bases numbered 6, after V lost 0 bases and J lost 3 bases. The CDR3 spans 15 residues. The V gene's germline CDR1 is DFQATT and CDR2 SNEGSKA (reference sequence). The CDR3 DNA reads TGCAGTGCTAGAGATCAGGGACTAGCTGTCTACGAGCAGTACTTC. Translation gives CSARDQGLAVYEQYF.

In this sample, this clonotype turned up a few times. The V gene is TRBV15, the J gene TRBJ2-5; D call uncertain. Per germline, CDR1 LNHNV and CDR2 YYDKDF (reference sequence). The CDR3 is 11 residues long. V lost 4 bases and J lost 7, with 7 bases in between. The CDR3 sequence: CATSIFGTQYF. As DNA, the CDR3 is TGTGCCACCAGCATATTCGGGACCCAGTACTTC.

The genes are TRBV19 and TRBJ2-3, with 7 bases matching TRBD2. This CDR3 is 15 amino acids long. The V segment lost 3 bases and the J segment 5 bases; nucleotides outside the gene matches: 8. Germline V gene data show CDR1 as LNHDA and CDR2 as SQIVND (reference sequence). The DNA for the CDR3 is TGTGCCAGTAGTATGGGCGGGAGACGGAGAGATACGCAGTATTTT. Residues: CASSMGGRRRDTQYF.

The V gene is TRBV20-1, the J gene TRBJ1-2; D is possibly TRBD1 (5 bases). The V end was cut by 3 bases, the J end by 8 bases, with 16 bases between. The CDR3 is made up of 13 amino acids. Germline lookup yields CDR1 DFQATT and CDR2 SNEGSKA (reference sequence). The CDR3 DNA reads TGCAGTGCTAGGGGACCGCCCGAGGTGGGCTACACCTTC. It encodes CSARGPPEVGYTF.

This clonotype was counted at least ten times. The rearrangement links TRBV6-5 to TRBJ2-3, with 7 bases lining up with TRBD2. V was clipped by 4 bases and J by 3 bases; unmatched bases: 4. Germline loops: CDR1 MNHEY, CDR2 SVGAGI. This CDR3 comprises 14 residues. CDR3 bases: TGTGCCAGCAGTTCCGGGGGGAGGACAGATACGCAGTATTTT. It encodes CASSSGGRTDTQYF.

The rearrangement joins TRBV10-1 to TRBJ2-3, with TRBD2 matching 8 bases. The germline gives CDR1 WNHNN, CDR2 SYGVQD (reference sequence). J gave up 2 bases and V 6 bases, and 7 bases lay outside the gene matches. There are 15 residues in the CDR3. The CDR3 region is CASSVQRGNTDTQYF. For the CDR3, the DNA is TGCGCCAGCAGCGTTCAGCGGGGGAACACAGATACGCAGTATTTT.

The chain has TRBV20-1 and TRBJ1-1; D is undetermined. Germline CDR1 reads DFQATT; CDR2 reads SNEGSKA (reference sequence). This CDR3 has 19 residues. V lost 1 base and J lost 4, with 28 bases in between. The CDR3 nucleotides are TGCAGTGCTAGAGTCCGCGGCAGAACGCATCAGTCCCCCGGCACTGAAGCTTTCTTT. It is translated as CSARVRGRTHQSPGTEAFF.

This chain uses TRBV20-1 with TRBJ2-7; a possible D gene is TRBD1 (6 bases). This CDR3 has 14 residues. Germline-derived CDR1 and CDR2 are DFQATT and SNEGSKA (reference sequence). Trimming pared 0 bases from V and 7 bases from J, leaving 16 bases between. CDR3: CSARDLGASREQYF. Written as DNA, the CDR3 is TGCAGTGCTAGAGATCTGGGGGCCTCTCGGGAGCAGTACTTC.

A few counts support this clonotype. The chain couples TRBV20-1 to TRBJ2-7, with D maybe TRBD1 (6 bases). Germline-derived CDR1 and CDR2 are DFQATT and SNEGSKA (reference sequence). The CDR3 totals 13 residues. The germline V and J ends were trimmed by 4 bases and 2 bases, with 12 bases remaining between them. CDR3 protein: CSATYRDPYEQYF. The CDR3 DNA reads TGCAGTGCTACTTACAGGGATCCCTACGAGCAGTACTTC.

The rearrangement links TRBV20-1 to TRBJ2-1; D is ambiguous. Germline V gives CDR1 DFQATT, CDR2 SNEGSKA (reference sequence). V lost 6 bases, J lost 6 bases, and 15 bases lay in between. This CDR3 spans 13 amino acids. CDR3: CSAVLRAPNEQFF. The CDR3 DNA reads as TGCAGTGCCGTCTTGAGAGCGCCCAATGAGCAGTTCTTC.